What follows describes a single TCR beta chain. The antigen it recognizes is unknown. No clone much larger than this one lies a single base away; base qualities are absent. Counted from cysteine to phenylalanine, this CDR3 has 15 amino acids. Of all the DNA, just the CDR3 is kept, 45 bases in frame from base 1. Germline trimming amounts to 5 bases on V and 3 bases on J, with 10 as the count of junction bases outside the gene matches. Reading the germline V gene gives CDR1 SGHTA and CDR2 FQGNSA. The data were taken from a study of blood T cells in healthy people across ages (dated by TCRdb to between 2014 and 2017). About the full investigation: In model experiments, template switching captured roughly one uniquely barcoded TCR beta cDNA molecule for every two T cells. To avoid experimental bias, donors of different ages were randomly spread across the sequencing lanes. Two additional independent replicas of 1 million unique cDNA reads from the same blood draw were analyzed for two donors (one aged 18 to 30 and one aged 80 or older). The study measured age-related changes in TCR beta repertoire diversity using deep sequencing normalized with unique cDNA molecular identifiers. The donors were divided into four age groups: young (average around 16 years), middle-aged (about 40), aged (under 70) and long-lived (around 80).

Results the study describes overall, beyond this receptor: Estimates of total diversity based on one million sequenced T cells were considered lower bounds and underestimates. Because the CMV infection status of the donors was unknown, age-related changes in expanded clonotypes may potentially have been confounded. Compared with the aged group, the long-lived group had more naive CD4+ T cells, fewer expanded clones and increased TCR diversity, suggesting age selection. Observed TCR beta diversity per million T cells fell roughly linearly with age, and a significant reduction was already apparent by age roughly 41. Observed TCR beta diversity correlated strongly with the percentage of naive T cells measured by flow cytometry. Since profiling was done on bulk unsorted PBMCs, naive and antigen-experienced compartments could not be conclusively compared.

The library was made by 5' RACE. Sequencing took place on an Illumina HiSeq 2500. A second PCR of roughly 6 to 12 cycles was run with a J-beta primer mix and a sample-barcoded 5' primer. A template-switch 5' adaptor carrying 12 random nucleotides introduced a unique molecular identifier onto each TCR beta cDNA molecule. At least 2.5 million CDR3-containing paired-end reads were obtained from each sample. First-strand cDNA was synthesized from all RNA with the Mint cDNA synthesis kit, primed by a TRBC-specific oligonucleotide. All cDNA was treated with uracil-DNA glycosylase and then went through a first 18-cycle PCR with the universal primers M1SS and BC2_uni_R. The study's processing was this. Normalization of each sample was performed by random selection of 1 million high-quality reads, each carrying a distinct molecular identifier. Instead of being binned into consensus sequences, reads with shared molecular identifiers were discarded. MiTCR, with a Q25 quality threshold and the strictest error-elimination algorithm, was used for CDR3 identification, clonotype clustering and error correction. A nonparametric unseen species model using Euler transformation provided a lower-bound estimate of total TCR beta diversity. TCRdb applied fastp at Q25 and MiXCR to the public reads, then kept only in-frame beta chains. Identical CDR3 protein sequences are pooled into one entry, listed with their most common genes and DNA. The V and J calls follow TCRdb's processing rather than the paper's. The sample profile shows hundreds of thousands of distinct CDR3 sequences; roughly 64% of them were found once. Around 20% of the sample rests with the top ten.

The roughly 38 donors, aged about 6 to 95 years, were systemically healthy Caucasian individuals from Russia. Around 9.7 milliliters of peripheral blood were collected from each donor into EDTA-treated Vacutainer tubes. Ficoll-Paque density-gradient centrifugation was used to isolate PBMCs, with at least 7 million obtained per sample. Total RNA was extracted from PBMCs with Trizol reagent, with at least 5.5 micrograms obtained per sample. For every donor, flow cytometry on a PBMC aliquot measured the percentage of naive CD45RAhigh/CD27high T cells. Sample: blood. This clonotype was obtained from a man younger than 40 in good health. The chain employs TRBV7-2 and TRBJ2-7; TRBD1 aligns with 7 central bases. The DNA is TGTGCCAGCAGCAGCGACAGGGCACTATACTACGAGCAGTACTTC. Its protein is CASSSDRALYYEQYF.